This T cell receptor (beta chain) was retrieved from a study of blood T cells in healthy people across ages. In its sample, this clonotype was seen a few times. A second PCR, run for roughly 7 to 11 cycles, used a sample-barcoded 5' primer plus a J-beta primer mix. TCRdb re-derived calls from the 5' RACE reads in MiXCR, one entry per CDR3 protein. The sample holds nearly 800,000 distinct CDR3 sequences, roughly 56% seen once. Trimming shortened V by 1 base and J by 3 bases, and 18 bases separated the two germline ends. The CDR3 is made up of 17 amino acids. Germline loops: CDR1 SGHTA, CDR2 FQGNSA. Specimen: blood. The sequence was collected from a man aged 40-49 years in good health. V and J are TRBV7-2 and TRBJ1-1; possibly TRBD1 for D (5 bases). CDR3 residues: CASSLVSRGTADTEAFF. In DNA, the CDR3 is TGTGCCAGCAGCTTAGTTTCTAGAGGGACGGCGGACACTGAAGCTTTCTTT.